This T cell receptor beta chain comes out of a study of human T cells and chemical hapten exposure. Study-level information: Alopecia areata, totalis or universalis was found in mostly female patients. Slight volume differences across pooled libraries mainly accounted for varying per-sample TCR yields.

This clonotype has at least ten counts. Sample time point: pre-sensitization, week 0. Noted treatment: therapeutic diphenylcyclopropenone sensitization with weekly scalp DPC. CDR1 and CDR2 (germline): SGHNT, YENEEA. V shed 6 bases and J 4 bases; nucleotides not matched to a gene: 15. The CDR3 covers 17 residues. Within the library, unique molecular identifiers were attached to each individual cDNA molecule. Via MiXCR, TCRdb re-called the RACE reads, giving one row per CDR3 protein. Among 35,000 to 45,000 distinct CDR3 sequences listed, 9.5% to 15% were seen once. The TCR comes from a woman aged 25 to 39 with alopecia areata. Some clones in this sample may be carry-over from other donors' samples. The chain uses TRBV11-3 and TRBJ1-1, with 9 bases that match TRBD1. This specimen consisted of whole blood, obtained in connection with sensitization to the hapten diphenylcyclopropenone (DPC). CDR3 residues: CASRFVPGQGGGTEAFF. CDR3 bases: TGTGCCAGCAGATTCGTCCCGGGACAGGGAGGTGGCACTGAAGCTTTCTTT.